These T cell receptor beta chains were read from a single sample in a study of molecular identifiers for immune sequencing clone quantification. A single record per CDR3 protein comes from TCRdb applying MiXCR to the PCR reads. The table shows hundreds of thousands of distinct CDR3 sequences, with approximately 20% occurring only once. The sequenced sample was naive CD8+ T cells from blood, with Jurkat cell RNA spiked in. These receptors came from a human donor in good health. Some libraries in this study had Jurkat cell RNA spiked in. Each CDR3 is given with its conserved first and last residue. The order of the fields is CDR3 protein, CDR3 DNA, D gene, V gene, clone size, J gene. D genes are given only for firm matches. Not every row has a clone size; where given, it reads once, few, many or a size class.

CDR3: CSASTGHNSYEQYF
DNA: TGCAGTGCTAGTACGGGCCACAACTCCTACGAGCAGTACTTC
D: -
V: TRBV20-1
size: many
J: TRBJ2-7

CDR3: CSARGAVTAAGLNQPQHF
DNA: TGCAGTGCTAGGGGGGCGGTCACAGCGGCGGGATTAAATCAGCCCCAGCATTTT
D: -
V: TRBV20-1
size: many
J: TRBJ1-5

CDR3: CASSPIWVEMNTEAFF
DNA: TGTGCCAGCAGTCCCATCTGGGTAGAAATGAACACTGAAGCTTTCTTT
D: -
V: TRBV27
size: -
J: TRBJ1-1

CDR3: CASSYYLGSGDNTDTQYF
DNA: TGTGCCAGCAGTTACTACCTCGGGAGCGGGGACAACACAGATACGCAGTATTTT
D: -
V: TRBV6-2/TRBV6-3
size: few
J: TRBJ2-3

CDR3: CASSFAPAGGTYEQYF
DNA: TGTGCCAGCAGTTTCGCCCCAGCGGGGGGCACCTACGAGCAGTACTTC
D: TRBD2
V: TRBV12-3/TRBV12-4
size: -
J: TRBJ2-7

CDR3: CASNVGSRGNQPQHF
DNA: TGTGCCAGTAATGTGGGCAGTCGGGGCAATCAGCCCCAGCATTTT
D: -
V: TRBV19
size: -
J: TRBJ1-5

CDR3: CASNSRATSTDTQYF
DNA: TGTGCCAGTAATTCGCGGGCCACTAGCACAGATACGCAGTATTTT
D: -
V: TRBV19
size: few
J: TRBJ2-3

CDR3: CASSQELAGGLSYNEQFF
DNA: TGTGCCAGCAGTCAAGAATTAGCGGGAGGCCTCTCCTACAATGAGCAGTTCTTC
D: TRBD2
V: TRBV6-5
size: few
J: TRBJ2-1

CDR3: CASSFGYSNTEAFF
DNA: TGTGCCAGCAGTTTTGGTTATTCGAACACTGAAGCTTTCTTT
D: -
V: TRBV27
size: many
J: TRBJ1-1

CDR3: CASSLWNTGAFF
DNA: TGTGCCAGCAGCTTGTGGAACACTGGGGCTTTCTTT
D: -
V: TRBV5-4
size: few
J: TRBJ1-1

CDR3: CASRGLDREGYGYTF
DNA: TGTGCCAGCAGAGGCCTGGACAGGGAGGGCTATGGCTACACCTTC
D: TRBD1
V: TRBV2
size: many
J: TRBJ1-2

CDR3: CSATSATTGGVETQYF
DNA: TGCAGTGCTACTTCAGCCACGACAGGGGGCGTGGAGACCCAGTACTTC
D: TRBD1
V: TRBV20-1
size: many
J: TRBJ2-5

CDR3: CASSEVDPSYEQYF
DNA: TGTGCCAGCAGCGAGGTAGACCCCTCCTACGAGCAGTACTTC
D: -
V: TRBV5-6
size: many
J: TRBJ2-7

CDR3: CASSLGTGSDTEAFF
DNA: TGCGCCAGCAGCTTGGGGACAGGGTCGGACACTGAAGCTTTCTTT
D: TRBD1
V: TRBV5-1
size: few
J: TRBJ1-1

CDR3: CAWSEIGLNTQYF
DNA: TGTGCCTGGAGTGAGATTGGACTTAATACGCAGTATTTT
D: -
V: TRBV30
size: many
J: TRBJ2-3

CDR3: CASSSRGPGVEKLFF
DNA: TGCGCCAGCAGCTCAAGGGGGCCTGGGGTCGAAAAACTGTTTTTT
D: TRBD1
V: TRBV4-1
size: -
J: TRBJ1-4

CDR3: CASSQEMNKGYGYTF
DNA: TGTGCCAGCAGCCAAGAGATGAACAAAGGCTATGGCTACACCTTC
D: -
V: TRBV3-1
size: -
J: TRBJ1-2

CDR3: CASGVPNTGELFF
DNA: TGTGCCAGCGGGGTACCGAACACCGGGGAGCTGTTTTTT
D: -
V: TRBV12-3/TRBV12-4
size: many
J: TRBJ2-2

CDR3: CASRRGQGLTDTQYF
DNA: TGTGCCAGCAGGAGAGGACAGGGACTCACAGATACGCAGTATTTT
D: TRBD1
V: TRBV6-5
size: many
J: TRBJ2-3

CDR3: CASSQEFRYEQYF
DNA: TGCGCCAGCAGCCAAGAATTCCGCTACGAGCAGTACTTC
D: -
V: TRBV4-3
size: many
J: TRBJ2-7

CDR3: CASSLAPGHNLRETNEKLFF
DNA: TGTGCCAGCAGCTTAGCGCCCGGGCACAACCTAAGGGAAACTAATGAAAAACTGTTTTTT
D: -
V: TRBV7-6
size: many
J: TRBJ1-4

CDR3: CASSLSGQKYEQYF
DNA: TGTGCCAGCAGTTTATCGGGACAGAAATACGAGCAGTACTTC
D: TRBD1
V: TRBV27
size: many
J: TRBJ2-7

CDR3: CASSPFQGADTEAFF
DNA: TGTGCCAGTAGTCCCTTCCAAGGTGCGGACACTGAAGCTTTCTTT
D: -
V: TRBV19
size: many
J: TRBJ1-1

CDR3: CASSEFRGETYEQYF
DNA: TGTGCCAGCAGTGAATTTCGGGGGGAGACCTACGAGCAGTACTTC
D: TRBD2
V: TRBV2
size: many
J: TRBJ2-7

CDR3: CASSYYGGGVGEQYF
DNA: TGTGCCAGCAGTTACTACGGGGGGGGAGTGGGGGAGCAGTACTTC
D: TRBD2
V: TRBV6-6
size: many
J: TRBJ2-7

CDR3: CASSRSVGQETQYF
DNA: TGTGCCAGCAGTCGGAGCGTCGGTCAAGAGACCCAGTACTTC
D: -
V: TRBV12-3/TRBV12-4
size: few
J: TRBJ2-5

CDR3: CASSPNSWTEMNTGELFF
DNA: TGTGCCAGCAGCCCCAACTCTTGGACCGAAATGAACACCGGGGAGCTGTTTTTT
D: -
V: TRBV7-9
size: many
J: TRBJ2-2

CDR3: CASSSLRGSTDTQYF
DNA: TGTGCCAGCAGCTCCCTCCGAGGGAGCACAGATACGCAGTATTTT
D: -
V: TRBV7-9
size: many
J: TRBJ2-3

CDR3: CASSLEGGGLSTDTQYF
DNA: TGTGCCAGCAGCTTAGAGGGGGGGGGACTAAGCACAGATACGCAGTATTTT
D: -
V: TRBV7-2
size: many
J: TRBJ2-3

CDR3: CASSRRSGETQYF
DNA: TGTGCCAGCAGTCGACGGTCAGGAGAGACCCAGTACTTC
D: -
V: TRBV6-2/TRBV6-3
size: many
J: TRBJ2-5

CDR3: CASSPRDSGNTDTQYF
DNA: TGTGCCAGCAGCCCGAGGGACTCCGGGAACACAGATACGCAGTATTTT
D: -
V: TRBV6-2/TRBV6-3
size: many
J: TRBJ2-3

CDR3: CASSQTTSNSYEQYF
DNA: TGCGCCAGCAGCCAGACGACAAGCAATTCCTACGAGCAGTACTTC
D: -
V: TRBV4-3
size: -
J: TRBJ2-7

CDR3: CASSQNPSGRANEQFF
DNA: TGTGCCAGCAGCCAAAACCCTAGCGGGAGGGCCAATGAGCAGTTCTTC
D: TRBD2
V: TRBV11-2
size: -
J: TRBJ2-1

CDR3: CASSPEGLAGFNEQFF
DNA: TGTGCCAGCAGTCCGGAGGGACTAGCGGGGTTCAATGAGCAGTTCTTC
D: TRBD2
V: TRBV6-5
size: -
J: TRBJ2-1

CDR3: CASSYSGTGTNYGYTF
DNA: TGTGCCAGCAGTTACTCCGGGACAGGGACTAACTATGGCTACACCTTC
D: TRBD1
V: TRBV6-5
size: many
J: TRBJ1-2

CDR3: CASSLRLLAGVETQYF
DNA: TGTGCCAGCAGTCTGAGATTGCTAGCGGGGGTAGAGACCCAGTACTTC
D: TRBD2
V: TRBV12-3/TRBV12-4
size: many
J: TRBJ2-5

CDR3: CASSPSDLTDTQYF
DNA: TGTGCCAGCAGCCCTAGCGACCTCACAGATACGCAGTATTTT
D: -
V: TRBV7-6
size: many
J: TRBJ2-3

CDR3: CASSLKSSETGGANVLTF
DNA: TGTGCCAGCAGCCTCAAGTCCTCTGAAACGGGGGGGGCCAACGTCCTGACTTTC
D: -
V: TRBV14
size: many
J: TRBJ2-6

CDR3: CASSHSSRAAYEQYF
DNA: TGCGCCAGCAGCCACAGCTCGCGGGCGGCCTACGAGCAGTACTTC
D: -
V: TRBV4-3
size: many
J: TRBJ2-7

CDR3: CAAAEYQETQYF
DNA: TGTGCCGCGGCAGAGTACCAAGAGACCCAGTACTTC
D: -
V: TRBV2
size: many
J: TRBJ2-5

CDR3: CASSDSEHRGEAFF
DNA: TGTGCCAGCAGTGACTCGGAGCACCGAGGAGAAGCTTTCTTT
D: -
V: TRBV6-4
size: many
J: TRBJ1-1

CDR3: CASSTPGLAENTGELFF
DNA: TGTGCCAGCAGTACGCCGGGACTAGCGGAGAACACCGGGGAGCTGTTTTTT
D: TRBD2
V: TRBV7-9
size: many
J: TRBJ2-2

CDR3: CASSYLVGQGVAGVETQYF
DNA: TGTGCCAGCAGTTACCTTGTTGGACAGGGTGTAGCGGGAGTGGAGACCCAGTACTTC
D: -
V: TRBV6-6
size: -
J: TRBJ2-5

CDR3: CASSLDQGSYEQYF
DNA: TGTGCCAGCAGCTTGGATCAGGGATCCTACGAGCAGTACTTC
D: -
V: TRBV5-6
size: -
J: TRBJ2-7

CDR3: CASSKTGPSDLYEQYF
DNA: TGTGCCAGCAGTAAAACAGGGCCCTCCGACCTGTACGAGCAGTACTTC
D: -
V: TRBV25-1
size: many
J: TRBJ2-7